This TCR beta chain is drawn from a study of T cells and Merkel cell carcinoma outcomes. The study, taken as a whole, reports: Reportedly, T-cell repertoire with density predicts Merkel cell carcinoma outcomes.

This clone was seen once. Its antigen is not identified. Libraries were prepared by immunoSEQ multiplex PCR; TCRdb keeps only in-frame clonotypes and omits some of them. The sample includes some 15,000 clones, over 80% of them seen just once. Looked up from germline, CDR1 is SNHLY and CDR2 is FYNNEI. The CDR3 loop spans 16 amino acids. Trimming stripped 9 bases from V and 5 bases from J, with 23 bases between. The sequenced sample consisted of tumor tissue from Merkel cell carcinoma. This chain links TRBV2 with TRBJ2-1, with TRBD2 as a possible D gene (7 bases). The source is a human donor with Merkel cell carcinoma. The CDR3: CARSGGGLGGHNEQFF. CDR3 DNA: TGTGCCAGATCGGGGGGTGGGCTAGGGGGTCACAATGAGCAGTTCTTC. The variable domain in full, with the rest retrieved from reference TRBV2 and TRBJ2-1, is EPEVTQTPSHQVTQMGQEVILRCVPISNHLYFYWYRQILGQKVEFLVSFYNNEISEKSEIFDDQFSVERPDGSNFTLKIRSTKLEDSAMYFCARSGGGLGGHNEQFFGPGTRLTVL.